This T cell receptor (beta chain) emerged from a study of identical twins. Study results and limitations: Invariant T cells like MAIT and iNKT could partly confound the zero-insertion analyses.

MiXCR, applied by TCRdb to the 5' RACE reads, yields one record per CDR3 protein. The sample contains around 680,000 distinct CDR3 sequences, less than 10% of which appear only once. All donors comprised healthy Caucasians. This clonotype has only a few counts. The antigen remains undetermined. Trimming cost V 0 bases and J 4 bases; bases outside gene matches: 9. Germline CDR1 DFQATT, CDR2 SNEGSKA (reference sequence). CDR3 length equals 18 residues. These data were likewise used in another study, on yellow fever vaccine responses in identical twins. According to that study: Twins reportedly appeared to share part of their vaccine T cell response while keeping part individual.

Sequenced input: PBMCs. This rearrangement joins TRBV20-1 to TRBJ2-3, with 14 bases that match TRBD2. The source of this sequence is a young woman in good health. CDR3 DNA sequence: TGCAGTGCTAGAGATCAGTCTGGGACTAGCGGGGGCGCAGATACGCAGTATTTT. It yields the protein CSARDQSGTSGGADTQYF.